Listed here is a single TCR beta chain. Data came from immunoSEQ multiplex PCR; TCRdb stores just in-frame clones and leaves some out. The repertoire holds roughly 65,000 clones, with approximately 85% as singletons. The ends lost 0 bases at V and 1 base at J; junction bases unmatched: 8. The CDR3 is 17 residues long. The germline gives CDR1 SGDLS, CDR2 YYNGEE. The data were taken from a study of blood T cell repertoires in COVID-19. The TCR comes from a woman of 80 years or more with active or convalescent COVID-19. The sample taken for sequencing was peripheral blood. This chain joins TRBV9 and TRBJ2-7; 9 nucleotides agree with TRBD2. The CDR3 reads CASSVASGAENSYEQYF. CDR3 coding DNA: TGTGCCAGCAGCGTAGCTAGCGGGGCGGAAAATTCCTACGAGCAGTACTTC.